These 30 T cell receptor beta chains were all obtained from the same sample, sequenced in a study of blood T cells in healthy people across ages. PCR was performed a second time for about 7 to 12 cycles using a sample-barcoded 5' primer and a J-beta primer mix. TCRdb ran MiXCR on the 5' RACE reads and lists one entry per CDR3 protein. The sample consists of about 1,600,000 distinct CDR3 sequences, approximately 42% of them appearing once. The material sequenced was blood. These receptor sequences come from a woman aged 18-29 years in good health.

This clonotype was detected only a few times. The chain employs TRBV6-2 or TRBV6-3 and TRBJ2-1; D uncertain. CDR1 is MNHEY and CDR2 is SVGEGT in the germline V gene. Trimming pared 5 bases from V and 12 bases from J, leaving 17 bases between. The CDR3 runs 13 residues. The CDR3 loop reads CASSPPQTGGQFF. Written as DNA, the CDR3 is TGTGCCAGCAGTCCCCCCCAGACTGGTGGGCAGTTCTTC.

This clonotype was picked up a small number of times. V gene TRBV20-1 combines with J gene TRBJ1-2; D may be TRBD1 (6 bases). CDR3 length: 11 residues. Deletions cut 8 bases from V and 10 bases from J, with 17 bases between. Germline CDR1 is DFQATT and CDR2 is SNEGSKA (reference sequence). CDR3 nucleotide sequence: TGCAGTCAGGACAGCAGCCTTGACTACACCTTC. Its translation is CSQDSSLDYTF.

The chain is built from TRBV2 and TRBJ1-2; 10 bases fit TRBD1. Trimming at V came to 6 bases and at J to 7 bases, leaving 8 bases not matched to a gene. Looked up from germline, CDR1 is SNHLY and CDR2 is FYNNEI. The CDR3 has 14 residues. The CDR3 region is CASSQGTGVFGYTF. The CDR3 DNA reads TGTGCCAGCAGCCAGGGGACAGGGGTATTTGGCTACACCTTC.

This sequence joins TRBV20-1 and TRBJ2-1; TRBD2 matches 12 bases. J gave up 9 bases and V 5 bases, and 17 bases lay outside the gene matches. Germline CDR1 reads DFQATT; CDR2 reads SNEGSKA (reference sequence). This CDR3 spans 17 amino acids. The CDR3 sequence is CSAPSSSGRAGTGEQFF. The CDR3 bases are TGCAGTGCTCCGTCTTCTAGCGGGAGGGCCGGAACGGGTGAGCAGTTCTTC.

V usage is TRBV20-1 and J usage is TRBJ2-7; a weak D match, TRBD1 (5 bases). The germline V and J ends were trimmed by 0 bases and 4 bases, with 13 bases remaining between them. This CDR3 has 14 amino acids. Germline CDR1 and CDR2: DFQATT and SNEGSKA (reference sequence). CDR3 nucleotides: TGCAGTGCTAGAGATTTCGCTCGACAGTACGAGCAGTACTTC. Residues: CSARDFARQYEQYF.

This clonotype occurred a few times. The chain has TRBV7-8 and TRBJ2-5; TRBD1 agrees at 8 bases. This CDR3 is 15 amino acids long. Germline lookup yields CDR1 SGHVS and CDR2 FQNEAQ. With V trimmed by 4 bases and J by 4 bases, 8 bases remained unmatched. The DNA of the CDR3 is TGTGCCAGCAGCTCCGGACAGGGCGTGCGAGAGACCCAGTACTTC. Amino acids: CASSSGQGVRETQYF. Full variable domain (missing parts from reference TRBV7-8 and TRBJ2-5): GAGVSQSPRYKVAKRGQDVALRCDPISGHVSLFWYQQALGQGPEFLTYFQNEAQLDKSGLPSDRFFAERPEGSVSTLKIQRTQQEDSAVYLCASSSGQGVRETQYFGPGTRLLVL.

This chain links TRBV30 with TRBJ2-1; D ambiguous. The germline CDR1 and CDR2 sequences are GTSNPN and SVGIG (reference sequence). This CDR3 is 15 amino acids long. Between the trimmed V and J ends, which lost 6 bases and 2 bases, there was a span of 17 bases. The CDR3 region has the DNA TGTGCCTGCCCCGTGGGGTCTGGGGCCTACAATGAGCAGTTCTTC. It encodes CACPVGSGAYNEQFF.

This clonotype came up a few times. The chain recombines TRBV28 with TRBJ1-2, with D unclear. The ends were cut back, 3 bases at V and 4 bases at J, with 9 bases in the middle. This CDR3 region has 13 residues. Per the germline V gene, CDR1 is MDHEN and CDR2 is SYDVKM. The CDR3 sequence: CASSFSRTYGYTF. Written as DNA, the CDR3 is TGTGCCAGCAGTTTCTCCAGGACCTATGGCTACACCTTC.

V and J are TRBV4-2 and TRBJ2-2, with 7 bases identical to TRBD2. Germline CDR1 reads LGHNA; CDR2 reads YNFKEQ. V was pared by 1 base and J by 7 bases, with 12 bases of the junction left unmatched. The CDR3 loop spans 17 amino acids. CDR3 loop: CASSQVAGLGAIGELFF. As DNA, the CDR3 is TGTGCCAGCAGCCAAGTGGCAGGACTAGGGGCCATCGGGGAGCTGTTTTTT.

The chain employs TRBV7-3 and TRBJ2-1, with TRBD2 as a possible D gene (6 bases). TRBJ2-7 explains the end of the DNA better; the J call may be wrong. Germline loops: CDR1 SGHTA, CDR2 FQGTGA. This CDR3 region has 18 residues. The CDR3 here is CASSLTSQGESSYNEQYF. Here the CDR3 DNA reads TGTGCCAGCAGCTTGACTAGTCAAGGGGAAAGCTCCTACAATGAGCAGTACTTC.

This clonotype was seen only a few times. The genes are TRBV9 and TRBJ1-2; possibly TRBD1 for D (5 bases). This CDR3 comprises 14 residues. Trimming cost V 3 bases and J 8 bases, with 17 bases left between them. Germline CDR1 SGDLS, CDR2 YYNGEE. The CDR3 loop is CASSDHLGAGGYTF. The CDR3 DNA is TGTGCCAGCAGCGACCACCTCGGGGCGGGGGGCTACACCTTC. Combining the CDR3 with reference TRBV9 and TRBJ1-2 gives the whole variable domain DSGVTQTPKHLITATGQRVTLRCSPRSGDLSVYWYQQSLDQGLQFLIQYYNGEERAKGNILERFSAQQFPDLHSELNLSSLELGDSALYFCASSDHLGAGGYTFGSGTRLTVV.

The chain is built from TRBV6-1 and TRBJ2-4; tentative D call: TRBD1 (6 bases). The J call may be mistaken, given a closer DNA end match to TRBJ2-7. Per germline, CDR1 MNHNS and CDR2 SASEGT. The CDR3 spans 14 residues. The CDR3 region has the DNA TGTGCCAGCAGTGACAGGGACATATCCTACGAGCAGTACTTC. Translating it yields CASSDRDISYEQYF.

In its sample, this clonotype was seen a few times. V gene TRBV5-1 combines with J gene TRBJ1-4; D is undetermined. Germline assignment: CDR1 SGHRS and CDR2 YFSETQ. The CDR3 loop spans 14 amino acids. V shed 0 bases and J shed 12 bases, with 15 bases lying between them. The CDR3 DNA reads TGCGCCAGCAGCTTGGGGCACCCCGGTTGGGAACTGTTTTTT. Translation: CASSLGHPGWELFF.

This chain joins TRBV5-1 and TRBJ2-7, with a tentative D call TRBD1 (6 bases). The CDR3 is 14 residues long. V lost 4 bases, J lost 3 bases, and 14 bases lay in between. CDR1 SGHRS and CDR2 YFSETQ come from the germline V gene. The CDR3 reads CASSKDRPHYEQYF. DNA of the CDR3: TGCGCCAGCAGCAAAGACAGGCCGCACTACGAGCAGTACTTC.

The V gene is TRBV6-6, the J gene TRBJ2-3; TRBD1 might be the D (6 bases). The ends were cut back, 2 bases at V and 3 bases at J, with 18 bases in the middle. Germline assignment: CDR1 MNHNY and CDR2 SVGAGI (reference sequence). The CDR3 totals 17 residues. In DNA, the CDR3 is TGTGCCAGCAGTTACGGACAGACCTCGGGCACGACAGATACGCAGTATTTT. It codes for CASSYGQTSGTTDTQYF.

This clonotype was found a few times. The chain is built from TRBV9 and TRBJ2-1; D unclear. The closer fit of TRBJ2-7 to the DNA end suggests the J call may be wrong. The germline V gene has CDR1 SGDLS and CDR2 YYNGEE. The CDR3 covers 13 residues. The CDR3 DNA sequence: TGTGCCAGCAGTGAGTATTCCTACAATGAGCAGTACTTC. Its translation is CASSEYSYNEQYF.

The chain couples TRBV6-2 or TRBV6-3 to TRBJ2-7, with D unresolved. Per germline, CDR1 MNHEY and CDR2 SVGEGT. V lost 5 bases to trimming and J lost 1 base, with 15 bases between them. The CDR3 extends over 15 amino acids. Here the CDR3 reads CASSDGVYPSYEQYF. The DNA of the CDR3 is TGTGCCAGCAGTGATGGGGTTTACCCTTCCTACGAGCAGTACTTC.

V usage is TRBV15 and J usage is TRBJ2-3; D remains unclear. Trimming removed 6 bases from V and 5 bases from J, with 18 bases in between. The CDR3 has 15 residues. Germline values: CDR1 LNHNV, CDR2 YYDKDF (reference sequence). Written as DNA, the CDR3 is TGTGCCACCAGAGATACGCCCGGTCGAGGAGATACGCAGTATTTT. It yields the protein CATRDTPGRGDTQYF.

This chain joins TRBV5-5 and TRBJ1-1; TRBD1 matches 12 bases. The ends lost 2 bases at V and 0 bases at J; junction bases unmatched: 8. The CDR3 consists of 18 residues. Germline V lookup: CDR1 SGHKS, CDR2 YYEKEE (reference sequence). The CDR3 DNA sequence: TGTGCCAGCAGCTTCTTTGGGGGACAGGGGGCGGTGAACACTGAAGCTTTCTTT. Its protein is CASSFFGGQGAVNTEAFF. The full variable domain, with the rest looked up from reference TRBV5-5 and TRBJ1-1, is DAGVTQSPTHLIKTRGQQVTLRCSPISGHKSVSWYQQVLGQGPQFIFQYYEKEERGRGNFPDRFSARQFPNYSSELNVNALLLGDSALYLCASSFFGGQGAVNTEAFFGQGTRLTVV.

The J gene is TRBJ1-3, the V gene TRBV20-1; D is unresolved. This CDR3 contains 14 residues. CDR1 and CDR2 (germline): DFQATT, SNEGSKA (reference sequence). V lost 6 bases, J lost 2 bases, and 14 bases lay in between. CDR3 protein: CSAPEGGTGNTIYF. CDR3 coding DNA: TGCAGTGCCCCCGAGGGAGGAACTGGAAACACCATATATTTT.

The V gene is TRBV6-1, the J gene TRBJ1-2; D not certain. V was shortened by 4 bases and J by 9 bases, with 0 bases between the two germline ends. The CDR3 length is 8 residues. Germline loops: CDR1 MNHNS, CDR2 SASEGT. The CDR3 sequence: CASSGYTF. Written as DNA, the CDR3 is TGTGCCAGCAGTGGCTACACCTTC.

The V gene is TRBV7-2, the J gene TRBJ1-5; weak D call: TRBD1 (6 bases). Germline CDR1 SGHTA, CDR2 FQGNSA. The CDR3 is 15 amino acids. This CDR3 reads CVCSFDGQSNQPQHF. CDR3 DNA sequence: TGTGTCTGCAGCTTTGATGGACAGAGCAATCAGCCCCAGCATTTT.

This rearrangement joins TRBV4-2 to TRBJ1-2; maybe TRBD1 (5 bases). The V end was cut by 1 base, the J end by 3 bases, with 21 bases between. CDR3 size: 18 residues. Germline values: CDR1 LGHNA, CDR2 YNFKEQ. DNA of the CDR3: TGTGCCAGCAGCCAAGTCGTTCAGGGTATGGTAATGGACTATGGCTACACCTTC. Translation gives CASSQVVQGMVMDYGYTF.

The V and J genes are TRBV7-8 and TRBJ2-5; TRBD1 matches 8 bases. The V and J ends lost 5 bases and 6 bases, in that order; junction bases with no gene match: 11. The germline CDR1 and CDR2 sequences are SGHVS and FQNEAQ. The CDR3 covers 15 residues. CDR3 in DNA: TGTGCCAGCAGCGCGGCGACAGGGGATGAAAAGACCCAGTACTTC. It yields the protein CASSAATGDEKTQYF.

The V and J genes are TRBV12-3 or TRBV12-4 and TRBJ2-4; D is perhaps TRBD1 or TRBD2 (5 bases each). V was cut by 3 bases and J by 0 bases, with 21 bases left in between. This CDR3 comprises 19 residues. For the CDR3, the DNA is TGTGCCAGCAGTTTGGGCGTCTATGAGGGGAAAAGAGCCAAAAACATTCAGTACTTC. Translation gives CASSLGVYEGKRAKNIQYF.

The rearrangement uses TRBV9 and TRBJ1-1; possibly TRBD1 for D (5 bases). V lost 3 bases and J 3 bases, leaving 15 bases between the germline ends. Germline lookup yields CDR1 SGDLS and CDR2 YYNGEE. This CDR3 spans 15 amino acids. CDR3 DNA sequence: TGTGCCAGCAGCGCCTCCAGGGTGGCGGACACTGAAGCTTTCTTT. It yields the protein CASSASRVADTEAFF. The complete variable domain, with remaining parts taken from reference TRBV9 and TRBJ1-1, reads DSGVTQTPKHLITATGQRVTLRCSPRSGDLSVYWYQQSLDQGLQFLIQYYNGEERAKGNILERFSAQQFPDLHSELNLSSLELGDSALYFCASSASRVADTEAFFGQGTRLTVV.

The chain combines TRBV10-3 with TRBJ2-3; 7 bases are a match to TRBD2. Germline CDR1 is ENHRY and CDR2 is SYGVKD. With 0 bases clipped from V and 3 bases from J, the junction kept 3 bases outside the gene matches. CDR3 length: 15 amino acids. For the CDR3, the DNA is TGTGCCATCAGTGAGTCCGGCGGGAGAACAGATACGCAGTATTTT. The encoded protein is CAISESGGRTDTQYF.

Only a few counts were recorded for this clonotype. The rearrangement links TRBV10-3 to TRBJ1-6, with D uncertain. The V and J ends lost 6 bases and 7 bases respectively, with 13 bases between them. Germline assignment: CDR1 ENHRY and CDR2 SYGVKD. The CDR3 has 14 amino acids. The CDR3 DNA is TGTGCCATCAGCCGCACGGCGGAGAATTCACCCCTCCACTTT. It translates to CAISRTAENSPLHF.

This clonotype turned up a few times. V is TRBV24-1 and J is TRBJ2-7, with D unresolved. Trimming cost V 7 bases and J 2 bases, with 11 bases left between them. This CDR3 region has 13 residues. Germline CDR1 reads KGHDR; CDR2 reads SFDVKD. CDR3 bases: TGTGCCACCAGGGCGGCCCCCGCCTACGAGCAGTACTTC. Translated, it gives CATRAAPAYEQYF.

The chain is built from TRBV5-4 and TRBJ2-5; TRBD1 matches 9 bases. Germline trimming cut 4 bases from V and 2 bases from J; bases unmatched to any gene: 6. The CDR3 totals 15 residues. CDR1 and CDR2 (germline): SGHNT, YYREEE (reference sequence). The CDR3 DNA follows: TGTGCCAGCAGCGACCGGGACAGGGTACAAGAGACCCAGTACTTC. Translated, it gives CASSDRDRVQETQYF.